This T cell receptor beta chain was sequenced in a study of T-cell memory formation after mild COVID-19. MiXCR, applied by TCRdb to the 5' RACE reads, yields one record per CDR3 protein. In the table there are fewer than 200,000 distinct CDR3 sequences, over 20% of which are singletons. The study's findings and limits: Day 15 to 85 contracting clones showed balanced CD4/CD8; later expanders leaned CD4+.

The germline gives CDR1 SEHNR, CDR2 FQNEAQ (reference sequence). V lost 4 bases to trimming and J lost 9 bases, with 27 bases between them. The CDR3 consists of 17 residues. Notes on this clonotype: The antigen remains unidentified.

The sequence was collected from an adult woman who had mild COVID-19 (a few samples of this study predate the infection). Cell type and time point are not known. Sequencing input: PBMCs or a T cell subset sorted from them (not recorded which). The rearrangement uses TRBV7-9 and TRBJ1-2; no clear D gene. The CDR3 DNA follows: TGTGCCAGCAGCTCGTTGGAGGCAGGCCATTTTAAAGGGAGCTACACCTTC. It encodes CASSSLEAGHFKGSYTF.